Each of the 11 T cell receptor beta chains below was sequenced from the same sample in a study of blood T cell repertoires in COVID-19. The table came from immunoSEQ multiplex PCR; TCRdb's copy has only in-frame clones and leaves some out. The repertoire includes about 120,000 clones, roughly 90% of them detected once, and less than 8.5% sits in the top ten. Sample: peripheral blood. Receptors were obtained from a woman aged 70-85 years who had recovered from COVID-19.

The gene calls are TRBV9 and TRBJ2-1; the D gene is possibly TRBD2 (7 bases). Trimming cost V 5 bases and J 7 bases, with 10 bases left between them. The CDR3 is 12 residues long. In germline, CDR1 is SGDLS, CDR2 YYNGEE. CDR3 coding DNA: TGTGCCAGCAGTGAGGGGGGGAATGAGCAGTTCTTC. Translation gives CASSEGGNEQFF. The complete variable domain, with remaining parts taken from reference TRBV9 and TRBJ2-1, reads DSGVTQTPKHLITATGQRVTLRCSPRSGDLSVYWYQQSLDQGLQFLIQYYNGEERAKGNILERFSAQQFPDLHSELNLSSLELGDSALYFCASSEGGNEQFFGPGTRLTVL.

The gene calls are TRBV9 and TRBJ1-2, with TRBD1 identical over 12 bases. V shed 0 bases and J 8 bases; nucleotides not matched to a gene: 5. Germline-derived CDR1 and CDR2 are SGDLS and YYNGEE. CDR3 size: 15 residues. The CDR3 here is CASSVGGTGGRGYTF. The CDR3 nucleotides are TGTGCCAGCAGCGTAGGCGGGACAGGGGGCCGGGGCTACACCTTC.

This clone was counted once. V and J are TRBV9 and TRBJ1-2; 11 nucleotides match TRBD1. J gave up 4 bases and V 4 bases, and 3 bases lay outside the gene matches. The CDR3 extends over 14 amino acids. Germline assignment: CDR1 SGDLS and CDR2 YYNGEE. CDR3 amino acids: CASSPGQGVYGYTF. The DNA for the CDR3 is TGTGCCAGCAGCCCGGGACAGGGGGTCTATGGCTACACCTTC.

CDR3 in amino acids: CASSLGGGNTEAFF. CDR3 bases: TGTGCCAGCAGCCTAGGGGGCGGGAACACTGAAGCTTTCTTT. V is TRBV7-3 and J is TRBJ1-1, with 7 bases matching TRBD1. CDR1 is SGHTA, CDR2 FQGTGA, per germline. The trim removed 5 bases at V and 1 base at J, leaving 4 bases unmatched. The CDR3 length is 14 residues.

The chain couples TRBV19 to TRBJ1-2; TRBD1 is a possible D gene (5 bases). CDR1 and CDR2 (germline): LNHDA, SQIVND (reference sequence). Trimming removed 5 bases from V and 5 bases from J, with 18 bases in between. There are 15 residues in the CDR3. CDR3 DNA: TGTGCCAGTAGTGGGCCCGGGGCGGGAGAATATGGCTACACCTTC. Translating gives CASSGPGAGEYGYTF.

The DNA for the CDR3 is TGTGCCAGCAGCCCCTCTTATACGCAGTATTTT. This gives the protein CASSPSYTQYF. The chain carries TRBV6-2 or TRBV6-3 and TRBJ2-3; D uncertain. The V gene's germline CDR1 is MNHEY and CDR2 SVGEGT. The V end lost 6 bases, the J end lost 7 bases, and 8 bases lay between the germline ends. The length of the CDR3 is 11 residues.

In this sample, this clone turned up once. The gene calls are TRBV9 and TRBJ1-3; D uncertain. Trimming took off 4 bases at V and 0 bases at J, with 11 bases between the two ends. CDR1 SGDLS and CDR2 YYNGEE come from the germline V gene. The CDR3 consists of 15 residues. CDR3: CASSPVEYSGNTIYF. CDR3 coding DNA: TGTGCCAGCAGCCCGGTAGAGTACTCTGGAAACACCATATATTTT.

The chain is built from TRBV28 and TRBJ1-5, with D perhaps TRBD1 (6 bases). The ends were cut back, 6 bases at V and 2 bases at J, with 14 bases in the middle. CDR3 size: 15 residues. Germline assignment: CDR1 MDHEN and CDR2 SYDVKM. This CDR3 reads CASRMPGDGNQPQHF. In DNA, the CDR3 is TGTGCCAGCAGGATGCCAGGGGACGGCAATCAGCCCCAGCATTTT.

The V gene is TRBV29-1, the J gene TRBJ2-5; 9 bases map to TRBD2. Germline V gene sequence: CDR1 SQVTM, CDR2 ANQGSEA. CDR3 length equals 15 residues. The trim removed 2 bases at V and 7 bases at J, leaving 11 bases unmatched. Here the CDR3 reads CSVEKAGGPWATQYF. The DNA for the CDR3 is TGCAGCGTTGAAAAGGCGGGGGGGCCTTGGGCGACCCAGTACTTC.

The chain uses TRBV19 and TRBJ2-7; TRBD2 is a possible D gene (5 bases). CDR3 size: 14 residues. CDR1 is LNHDA, CDR2 SQIVND, per germline (reference sequence). Trimming stripped 8 bases from V and 0 bases from J, with 14 bases between. CDR3 sequence: CASSEEGSSYEQYF. CDR3 sequence (DNA): TGTGCCAGTTCGGAGGAAGGGAGCTCCTACGAGCAGTACTTC.

This chain connects TRBV14 to TRBJ1-3; D is unclear. V lost 1 base to trimming and J lost 0 bases, with 7 bases between them. The V gene's germline CDR1 is SGHDN and CDR2 FVKESK. CDR3 length equals 15 residues. The DNA for the CDR3 is TGTGCCAGCAGCCAAGCCCTCCCCTCTGGAAACACCATATATTTT. It specifies CASSQALPSGNTIYF.